This entry lists 23 T cell receptor beta chains sequenced from one sample in a study of blood T cell repertoires in COVID-19. Sequenced by immunoSEQ multiplex PCR; TCRdb stores in-frame clones only, minus some. In the table there are almost 250,000 clones, roughly nine tenths of which are singletons. The sequencing input was peripheral blood. The receptors here all came from a woman aged 55-70 years who had recovered from COVID-19.

V usage is TRBV19 and J usage is TRBJ1-6, with D tentatively TRBD1 (5 bases). V dropped 4 bases and J dropped 6 bases, with 16 bases sitting between them. Germline CDR1 is LNHDA and CDR2 is SQIVND (reference sequence). This CDR3 has 16 amino acids. The DNA of the CDR3 is TGTGCCAGTAGTACGCGGCGGGGCTACCGTAATTCACCCCTCCACTTT. Translating gives CASSTRRGYRNSPLHF.

The rearrangement links TRBV29-1 to TRBJ1-2; D not resolved. Between the trimmed V and J ends, which lost 7 bases and 0 bases, there was a span of 9 bases. The germline gives CDR1 SQVTM, CDR2 ANQGSEA. This CDR3 has 12 residues. This chain's CDR3 is CSEWSSNYGYTF. The DNA of the CDR3 is TGCAGCGAGTGGAGTTCTAACTATGGCTACACCTTC.

V gene TRBV5-1 combines with J gene TRBJ1-2; TRBD1 matches at 7 bases. V lost 5 bases to trimming and J lost 8 bases; unmatched junction nucleotides: 6. The CDR3 length is 12 residues. Germline V gene data show CDR1 as SGHRS and CDR2 as YFSETQ. The CDR3 protein is CASSTDRPGYTF. As DNA, the CDR3 is TGCGCCAGCAGTACGGACAGGCCAGGCTACACCTTC.

The chain uses TRBV7-2 and TRBJ2-3, with 7 bases that match TRBD2. The CDR3 loop spans 15 amino acids. With 1 base clipped from V and 2 bases from J, the junction kept 3 bases outside the gene matches. Germline-derived CDR1 and CDR2 are SGHTA and FQGNSA. The CDR3: CASSLEAGTTDTQYF. CDR3 DNA sequence: TGTGCCAGCAGCTTAGAAGCGGGGACCACAGATACGCAGTATTTT.

The chain links TRBV5-1 to TRBJ2-1; 9 bases line up with TRBD2. Germline V lookup: CDR1 SGHRS, CDR2 YFSETQ. CDR3 size: 15 residues. Losses at the gene ends were 1 base for V and 10 bases for J; bases not matched to a gene: 9. The CDR3, as DNA: TGCGCCAGCAGCTTGCAGCCTAGCGGGGTAGGGGAGCAGTTCTTC. As protein: CASSLQPSGVGEQFF.

The genes are TRBV27 and TRBJ2-3, with 12 bases aligning to TRBD2. Germline V CDR1 and CDR2: MNHEY, SMNVEV (reference sequence). Unmatched junction bases numbered 3, after V lost 3 bases and J lost 2 bases. CDR3 length: 16 amino acids. The CDR3 sequence: CASSLWTSGDTDTQYF. DNA for the CDR3: TGTGCCAGCAGTTTGTGGACTAGCGGGGACACAGATACGCAGTATTTT.

V gene TRBV20-1 combines with J gene TRBJ1-5, with D possibly matching TRBD1 (5 bases). Germline V lookup: CDR1 DFQATT, CDR2 SNEGSKA (reference sequence). The CDR3 has 14 residues. Trimming took off 6 bases at V and 5 bases at J, with 17 bases between the two ends. This chain's CDR3 is CSASNRQSYQPQHF. The CDR3 DNA is TGCAGTGCGAGTAACCGACAGAGCTATCAGCCCCAGCATTTT.

The rearrangement joins TRBV30 to TRBJ2-7; 9 bases agree with TRBD1. Trimming took 3 bases from V and 0 from J; bases not matched to a gene: 18. CDR1 and CDR2 from the germline V gene are GTSNPN and SVGIG (reference sequence). The CDR3 has 19 residues. The CDR3 nucleotides read TGTGCCTGGAGGGTTCAGTGGGACAGGGTTTCCCCAAGCTCCTACGAGCAGTACTTC. Encoded protein: CAWRVQWDRVSPSSYEQYF.

V is TRBV4-2 and J is TRBJ1-2; unclear D gene. Germline CDR1 reads LGHNA; CDR2 reads YNFKEQ. Trimming took 0 bases from V and 4 from J, leaving 15 bases between them. CDR3 length: 16 residues. This CDR3 reads CASSQDPFQAGYGYTF. In DNA, the CDR3 is TGTGCCAGCAGCCAAGATCCCTTTCAGGCAGGCTATGGCTACACCTTC.

The chain carries TRBV2 and TRBJ1-2, with TRBD1 matching 8 bases. Germline CDR1 SNHLY, CDR2 FYNNEI. CDR3 length: 12 residues. The V and J ends lost 8 bases and 8 bases, in that order; junction bases with no gene match: 7. The CDR3 DNA follows: TGTGCCAGCTCGGGACAGGCTATCGGCTACACCTTC. Residues: CASSGQAIGYTF. Together with reference TRBV2 and TRBJ1-2, the CDR3 gives the full variable domain: EPEVTQTPSHQVTQMGQEVILRCVPISNHLYFYWYRQILGQKVEFLVSFYNNEISEKSEIFDDQFSVERPDGSNFTLKIRSTKLEDSAMYFCASSGQAIGYTFGSGTRLTVV.

The rearrangement links TRBV6-2 or TRBV6-3 to TRBJ1-6; tentative D call: TRBD1 (5 bases). The germline CDR1 and CDR2 sequences are MNHEY and SVGEGT. Trimming left V 6 bases short and J 5 bases short, with 14 bases between. The CDR3 has 15 amino acids. The CDR3 coding sequence is TGTGCCAGCAGCTTCGACAGTTTAAATAATTCACCCCTCCACTTT. Its protein product is CASSFDSLNNSPLHF.

The rearrangement joins TRBV5-1 to TRBJ2-6; a weak D match, TRBD2 (5 bases). The CDR3 consists of 19 residues. Germline CDR1 SGHRS, CDR2 YFSETQ. Trimming left V 5 bases short and J 2 bases short, with 23 bases between. The CDR3 loop is CASSLRGILVAAGANVLTF. In nucleotides, the CDR3 is TGCGCCAGCAGTCTGAGAGGGATTTTAGTGGCGGCTGGGGCCAACGTCCTGACTTTC.

This chain connects TRBV15 to TRBJ1-2, with 8 bases matching TRBD1. The germline CDR1 and CDR2 sequences are LNHNV and YYDKDF (reference sequence). V shed 0 bases, J shed 4 bases, and the junction held 7 bases outside the gene matches. CDR3 length equals 16 residues. The DNA of the CDR3 is TGTGCCACCAGCAGAGATCTGTCAGGGGGCTTCTATGGCTACACCTTC. Amino acids: CATSRDLSGGFYGYTF.

This chain uses TRBV6-6 with TRBJ2-7; D unclear. Looked up from germline, CDR1 is MNHNY and CDR2 is SVGAGI (reference sequence). Trimming removed 2 bases from V and 8 bases from J, with 22 bases in between. CDR3 length equals 16 residues. This CDR3 reads CASSYSPPEWQIKQYF. The DNA for the CDR3 is TGTGCCAGCAGTTACAGTCCCCCGGAGTGGCAGATAAAGCAGTACTTC.

The V and J genes are TRBV7-2 and TRBJ1-5, with D unresolved. Germline V gene sequence: CDR1 SGHTA, CDR2 FQGNSA. Between the trimmed V and J ends, which lost 1 base and 0 bases, there was a span of 7 bases. The length of the CDR3 is 15 residues. CDR3 in DNA: TGTGCCAGCAGCTTAGTTCTATATAGCAATCAGCCCCAGCATTTT. Protein product: CASSLVLYSNQPQHF.

This rearrangement joins TRBV10-3 to TRBJ2-5, with D tentatively TRBD2 (7 bases). In germline, CDR1 is ENHRY, CDR2 SYGVKD. V was pared by 1 base and J by 1 base, with 13 bases between. The CDR3 is 16 amino acids. The CDR3 protein is CAISEWGGPSQETQYF. CDR3 coding DNA: TGTGCCATCAGTGAGTGGGGGGGCCCCTCCCAAGAGACCCAGTACTTC.

CDR3 region: CASSAGTSGGDTQYF. CDR3 in DNA: TGTGCCAGCAGCGCCGGGACTAGCGGGGGAGATACGCAGTATTTT. The chain has TRBV7-3 and TRBJ2-3; 14 bases fit TRBD2. This CDR3 is 15 amino acids long. The germline V gene has CDR1 SGHTA and CDR2 FQGTGA. Trimming cost V 5 bases and J 5 bases; bases outside gene matches: 3.

J is TRBJ1-2 and V is TRBV29-1; possible D gene TRBD1, 5 bases. V lost 7 bases and J 0 bases, leaving 15 bases between the germline ends. Germline V CDR1 and CDR2: SQVTM, ANQGSEA. The CDR3 contains 14 residues. CDR3 DNA: TGCAGCGCGTCGACCAGGGCCTCTAACTATGGCTACACCTTC. This codes for CSASTRASNYGYTF.

The rearrangement joins TRBV5-1 to TRBJ1-4; TRBD1 matches at 8 bases. Losses at the gene ends were 5 bases for V and 8 bases for J; bases not matched to a gene: 14. From germline, CDR1 is SGHRS and CDR2 YFSETQ. The CDR3 runs 16 residues. The CDR3 region has the DNA TGCGCCAGCAGAGTGACAGGGGTTAACGTATGGGAAAAACTGTTTTTT. Its translation: CASRVTGVNVWEKLFF.

This rearrangement joins TRBV11-2 to TRBJ2-7; weak D call: TRBD1 (6 bases). This CDR3 comprises 13 residues. The germline V gene has CDR1 SGHAT and CDR2 FQNNGV. Trimming pared 5 bases from V and 1 base from J, leaving 9 bases between. Here the CDR3 DNA reads TGTGCCAGCAGCAATACAGGGTCCTACGAGCAGTACTTC. This translates into CASSNTGSYEQYF.

The chain has TRBV5-1 and TRBJ2-7; the match to TRBD1 covers 9 bases. Germline V gives CDR1 SGHRS, CDR2 YFSETQ. Trimming at V came to 4 bases and at J to 5 bases, leaving 10 bases not matched to a gene. The CDR3 has 15 residues. CDR3 sequence (DNA): TGCGCCAGCAGCATAAACTACGGGACAGGGCACGAGCAGTACTTC. As protein: CASSINYGTGHEQYF.

The chain joins TRBV15 to TRBJ2-5; a weak D match, TRBD1 (6 bases). Trimming took 8 bases from V and 2 from J, leaving 18 bases between them. CDR1 and CDR2 from the germline V gene are LNHNV and YYDKDF (reference sequence). The CDR3 loop spans 15 amino acids. The CDR3 bases are TGTGCCACCCAACAAGACCTGGACAGACAAGAGACCCAGTACTTC. Translating gives CATQQDLDRQETQYF.

The chain has TRBV6-5 and TRBJ2-7, with 10 bases that match TRBD1. V shed 6 bases, J shed 1 base, and the junction held 6 bases outside the gene matches. The V gene's germline CDR1 is MNHEY and CDR2 SVGAGI. The CDR3 totals 15 residues. CDR3 nucleotide sequence: TGTGCCAGCAGAAACCGGGACAGGGGTTCCTACGAGCAGTACTTC. Amino acid sequence: CASRNRDRGSYEQYF.